The 10 T cell receptor beta chains below were found in one sample sequenced in a study of beta chain features in type 1 diabetes. All of the isolated RNA was reverse transcribed, so expressed TCRB transcripts were sequenced. TCRdb's copy holds only in-frame clones and misses some; the assay was immunoSEQ multiplex PCR. Of roughly 150,000 clones in the sample, approximately 8.4% were seen once. Sequenced input: central memory CD4+ T cells from blood. The receptors were sampled from a woman between 18 and 29 years old in good health.

With regard to this clone: This sample includes further DNA sequences coding for the same CDR3. This chain joins TRBV5-4 and TRBJ2-3; TRBD2 might be the D (5 bases). Trimming took off 0 bases at V and 2 bases at J, with 10 bases between the two ends. Germline CDR1 reads SGHNT; CDR2 reads YYREEE (reference sequence). The CDR3 extends over 15 amino acids. The CDR3: CASSLDQRSTDTQYF. The CDR3, as DNA: TGTGCCAGCAGCTTGGACCAGCGGTCCACAGATACGCAGTATTTT. The full variable domain, rest sourced from reference TRBV5-4 and TRBJ2-3, is ETGVTQSPTHLIKTRGQQVTLRCSSQSGHNTVSWYQQALGQGPQFIFQYYREEENGRGNFPPRFSGLQFPNYSSELNVNALELDDSALYLCASSLDQRSTDTQYFGPGTRLTVL.

This clone was detected a few times. The gene calls are TRBV6-5 and TRBJ1-2; D is undetermined. The CDR3 runs 11 residues. V shed 4 bases and J shed 7 bases, with 7 bases lying between them. The germline V gene has CDR1 MNHEY and CDR2 SVGAGI. The CDR3 nucleotides read TGTGCCAGCAGTTCGGCGGCTGGCTACACCTTC. Protein product: CASSSAAGYTF.

This clone turned up a few times. This sequence joins TRBV30 and TRBJ2-4; weak D call: TRBD1 (6 bases). CDR1 is GTSNPN, CDR2 SVGIG, per germline (reference sequence). Trimming took 2 bases from V and 2 from J, leaving 13 bases between them. The CDR3 is 15 residues long. CDR3 residues: CAWSNREGTKNIQYF. DNA for the CDR3: TGTGCCTGGAGTAACAGGGAAGGAACCAAAAACATTCAGTACTTC.

In this sample, this clone turned up a few times. This chain joins TRBV5-1 and TRBJ2-1, with 8 bases lining up with TRBD1. From germline, CDR1 is SGHRS and CDR2 YFSETQ. The CDR3 spans 17 residues. The V segment lost 1 base and the J segment 14 bases; nucleotides outside the gene matches: 20. CDR3 bases: TGCGCCAGCAGCTTGTTGGGGGGACAGGTCGGATCAGTACGGGAGTTCTTC. It encodes CASSLLGGQVGSVREFF. The whole variable domain, filled in from reference TRBV5-1 and TRBJ2-1, reads KAGVTQTPRYLIKTRGQQVTLSCSPISGHRSVSWYQQTPGQGLQFLFEYFSETQRNKGNFPGRFSGRQFSNSRSEMNVSTLELGDSALYLCASSLLGGQVGSVREFFGPGTRLTVL.

A few counts support this clone. The genes are TRBV13 and TRBJ1-3, with 8 bases aligning to TRBD1. The CDR3 consists of 15 residues. Germline CDR1 reads PRHDT; CDR2 reads FYEKMQ (reference sequence). The trim removed 5 bases at V and 0 bases at J, leaving 3 bases unmatched. CDR3 region: CASSGQGGSGNTIYF. CDR3 coding DNA: TGTGCCAGCAGCGGACAGGGCGGCTCTGGAAACACCATATATTTT. The full variable domain, rest sourced from reference TRBV13 and TRBJ1-3, is AAGVIQSPRHLIKEKRETATLKCYPIPRHDTVYWYQQGPGQDPQFLISFYEKMQSDKGSIPDRFSAQQFSDYHSELNMSSLELGDSALYFCASSGQGGSGNTIYFGEGSWLTVV.

The chain recombines TRBV11-1 with TRBJ2-3; D gene ambiguous. Trimming stripped 5 bases from V and 0 bases from J, with 9 bases between. From germline, CDR1 is SGHAT and CDR2 FQDESV (reference sequence). The CDR3 length is 14 residues. This CDR3 reads CASSQTQSTDTQYF. The CDR3 nucleotides are TGTGCCAGCAGCCAAACACAAAGCACAGATACGCAGTATTTT.

This chain joins TRBV7-3 and TRBJ2-1; 7 bases line up with TRBD1. CDR1 is SGHTA and CDR2 is FQGTGA in the germline V gene. The trim removed 6 bases at V and 4 bases at J, leaving 12 bases unmatched. The CDR3 loop spans 16 amino acids. The CDR3 DNA is TGTGCCAGCAGTCCGACAGGGCCGAATGCTTACAATGAGCAGTTCTTC. This encodes CASSPTGPNAYNEQFF.

In its sample, this clone was seen a few times. This CDR3 is also generated by other DNA sequences in the sample. The V call is TRBV11-2, the J call TRBJ1-1; TRBD1 matches 9 bases. The V gene end was trimmed by 5 bases and the J gene end by 3 bases; junction bases not matched to a gene: 1. This CDR3 is 13 amino acids long. Germline CDR1 SGHAT, CDR2 FQNNGV. CDR3 DNA sequence: TGTGCCAGCAGCCGACAGGGGGACACTGAAGCTTTCTTT. This translates into CASSRQGDTEAFF.

The sample holds a few counts of this clone. This chain joins TRBV7-9 and TRBJ2-3; 9 bases are a match to TRBD2. The CDR3 is 14 residues long. Germline loops: CDR1 SEHNR, CDR2 FQNEAQ (reference sequence). Germline trimming cut 7 bases from V and 0 bases from J; bases unmatched to any gene: 2. CDR3 bases: TGTGCCAGCACTAGCGGGGTTAGCACAGATACGCAGTATTTT. Translated: CASTSGVSTDTQYF. Based on the CDR3 plus reference TRBV7-9 and TRBJ2-3, the full variable domain is DTGVSQNPRHKITKRGQNVTFRCDPISEHNRLYWYRQTLGQGPEFLTYFQNEAQLEKSRLLSDRFSAERPKGSFSTLEIQRTEQGDSAMYLCASTSGVSTDTQYFGPGTRLTVL.

This clone came up a few times. The chain links TRBV30 to TRBJ1-1; 8 bases fit TRBD1. The ends lost 2 bases at V and 0 bases at J; junction bases unmatched: 5. The CDR3 is 15 amino acids. Looked up from germline, CDR1 is GTSNPN and CDR2 is SVGIG (reference sequence). CDR3 DNA sequence: TGTGCCTGGAGTCCGACAGGGGTCATGAACACTGAAGCTTTCTTT. Its translation is CAWSPTGVMNTEAFF.